These 13 T cell receptor beta chains were all obtained from the same sample, sequenced in a study of T cell responses to AZD1222 COVID-19 vaccine. TCRdb's copy holds only in-frame clones and misses some; the assay was immunoSEQ multiplex PCR. The data contain some 110,000 clones, 85% to 90% of them singletons. The sequences come from peripheral blood, collected 28 days after the second AZD1222 dose. The receptors derive from an adult who received the AZD1222 COVID-19 vaccine.

The chain joins TRBV29-1 to TRBJ1-1, with TRBD1 identical over 7 bases. Trimming cost V 5 bases and J 4 bases; bases outside gene matches: 4. Germline V gene lookup returns CDR1 SQVTM and CDR2 ANQGSEA. This CDR3 has 12 amino acids. CDR3 residues: CSVLRGSTEAFF. CDR3 in DNA: TGCAGCGTTCTCAGGGGGAGCACTGAAGCTTTCTTT. Full variable domain (outside the CDR3, taken from reference TRBV29-1 and TRBJ1-1): SAVISQKPSRDICQRGTSLTIQCQVDSQVTMMFWYRQQPGQSLTLIATANQGSEATYESGFVIDKFPISRPNLTFSTLTVSNMSPEDSSIYLCSVLRGSTEAFFGQGTRLTVV.

The chain is built from TRBV28 and TRBJ1-5; D call uncertain. Germline V gene lookup returns CDR1 MDHEN and CDR2 SYDVKM. This CDR3 has 11 amino acids. The V end was cut by 6 bases, the J end by 3 bases, with 3 bases between. CDR3 protein: CASSPNQPQHF. As DNA, the CDR3 is TGTGCCAGCAGCCCCAATCAGCCCCAGCATTTT.

The chain joins TRBV7-7 to TRBJ2-2; 8 bases align to TRBD1. V gave up 5 bases and J gave up 1 base; unmatched junction bases: 3. The CDR3 spans 15 residues. Germline CDR1 and CDR2: SSHAT and FNYEAQ (reference sequence). The chain's CDR3 is CASSRGTGNTGELFF. In DNA, the CDR3 is TGTGCCAGCAGCCGTGGGACAGGGAACACCGGGGAGCTGTTTTTT.

This chain connects TRBV3-1 (or the pseudogene TRBV3-2) to TRBJ2-7, with 9 bases identical to TRBD1. The length of the CDR3 is 15 residues. The V and J ends lost 3 bases and 6 bases, in that order; junction bases with no gene match: 9. Germline V lookup: CDR1 LGHDT, CDR2 YNNKEL (reference sequence). The CDR3, as DNA: TGTGCCAGCAGCCATTCCGGGACAGGGTGTCCCGAGCAGTACTTC. Encoded protein: CASSHSGTGCPEQYF.

The chain employs TRBV4-1 and TRBJ1-1, with TRBD1 as a possible D gene (5 bases). CDR3 length equals 16 residues. The germline V and J ends were trimmed by 1 base and 0 bases, with 12 bases remaining between them. Looked up from germline, CDR1 is MGHRA and CDR2 is YSYEKL. The chain's CDR3 is CASSQGGRGLNTEAFF. The CDR3 coding sequence is TGCGCCAGCAGCCAAGGTGGGAGGGGACTGAACACTGAAGCTTTCTTT.

V and J are TRBV2 and TRBJ1-1, with D hard to call. V was clipped by 5 bases and J by 8 bases, with 12 bases between them. The CDR3 loop spans 12 amino acids. Per the germline V gene, CDR1 is SNHLY and CDR2 is FYNNEI. The CDR3 loop reads CASSPIEPEAFF. The CDR3 DNA is TGTGCCAGCAGTCCAATCGAACCCGAAGCTTTCTTT. Drawing the rest from reference TRBV2 and TRBJ1-1, the complete variable domain is EPEVTQTPSHQVTQMGQEVILRCVPISNHLYFYWYRQILGQKVEFLVSFYNNEISEKSEIFDDQFSVERPDGSNFTLKIRSTKLEDSAMYFCASSPIEPEAFFGQGTRLTVV.

Concerning this clone itself: A read error may produce the germline difference seen at one junction end. The V and J genes are TRBV2 and TRBJ2-7; 10 positions agree with TRBD1. Germline loops: CDR1 SNHLY, CDR2 FYNNEI. This CDR3 has 13 amino acids. The CDR3 DNA reads TGTGCGAGCATTGGACAGGGGGCCTACGAGCAGTACTTC. Encoded protein: CASIGQGAYEQYF.

This clone was seen a handful of times. This chain connects TRBV6-5 to TRBJ1-2; D may be TRBD1 (6 bases). Germline CDR1 MNHEY, CDR2 SVGAGI. Trimming took 4 bases from V and 4 from J, leaving 10 bases between them. The CDR3 contains 13 residues. The CDR3 DNA sequence: TGTGCCAGCAGTTCCGCACAGGGCTATGGCTACACCTTC. The encoded protein is CASSSAQGYGYTF.

The chain carries TRBV18 and TRBJ2-1, with D possibly being TRBD1 or TRBD2 (6 bases each). The CDR3 is made up of 15 amino acids. V shed 6 bases and J shed 6 bases, with 18 bases lying between them. Germline V gene data show CDR1 as KGHSH and CDR2 as LQKENI. The CDR3 region has the DNA TGTGCCAGCTCCCGGGGGCAGACGAGGGGCAATGAGCAGTTCTTC. It codes for CASSRGQTRGNEQFF.

The V call is TRBV5-1, the J call TRBJ1-1; D not resolved. Germline CDR1 reads SGHRS; CDR2 reads YFSETQ. Trimming took 1 base from V and 1 from J, leaving 14 bases between them. The CDR3 covers 16 residues. In DNA, the CDR3 is TGCGCCAGCAGCTTGTTTGGTCCCAAGCCGAACACTGAAGCTTTCTTT. This encodes CASSLFGPKPNTEAFF.

The chain combines TRBV7-2 with TRBJ2-3; D remains unclear. V was cut by 3 bases and J by 10 bases, with 23 bases left in between. CDR3 size: 16 residues. CDR1 and CDR2 (germline): SGHTA, FQGNSA. Written as DNA, the CDR3 is TGTGCCAGCAGCTTTGGCCCTAAACCCCCGTTCTCCGCGCAGTATTTT. Translation gives CASSFGPKPPFSAQYF.

The chain employs TRBV5-4 and TRBJ2-1, with D possibly called TRBD1 or TRBD2 (6 bases each). Looked up from germline, CDR1 is SGHNT and CDR2 is YYREEE (reference sequence). This CDR3 is 14 amino acids long. Trimming pared 2 bases from V and 10 bases from J, leaving 16 bases between. The CDR3 bases are TGTGCCAGCAGCTTTGGGGGGCGGGGCAAGGAGCAGTTCTTC. Encoded protein: CASSFGGRGKEQFF.

The chain recombines TRBV28 with TRBJ1-1; maybe TRBD1 (5 bases). The germline V and J ends were trimmed by 2 bases and 1 base, with 11 bases remaining between them. CDR1 MDHEN and CDR2 SYDVKM come from the germline V gene. This CDR3 is built from 15 residues. This CDR3 reads CASSLQGAGNTEAFF. CDR3 nucleotides: TGTGCCAGCAGTTTACAGGGCGCGGGGAACACTGAAGCTTTCTTT.